This T cell receptor (beta chain) was sequenced in a study of control samples from healthy donors and cancer patients. The CDR3 extends over 12 amino acids. The V end lost 5 bases, the J end lost 4 bases, and 6 bases lay between the germline ends. Germline loops: CDR1 KGHDR, CDR2 SFDVKD. This clone has a handful of counts. Sequenced by immunoSEQ multiplex PCR; TCRdb stores in-frame clones only, minus some. This repertoire shows 150,000 to 200,000 clones, around 94% found once; its top ten account for roughly 1.5%. This clonotype originated in a man aged 30 to 39 in good health. The rearrangement links TRBV24-1 to TRBJ2-3; D remains ambiguous. Sequenced material: blood. The CDR3 coding sequence is TGTGCCACCAGTGGGAACTCAGATACGCAGTATTTT. Translated: CATSGNSDTQYF.